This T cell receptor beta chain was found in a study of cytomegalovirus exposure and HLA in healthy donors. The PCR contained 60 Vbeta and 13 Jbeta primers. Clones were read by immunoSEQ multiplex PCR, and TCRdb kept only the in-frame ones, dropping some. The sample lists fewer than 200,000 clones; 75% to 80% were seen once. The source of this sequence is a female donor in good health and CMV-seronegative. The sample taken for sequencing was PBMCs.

CDR3 sequence reads: CASSQTQASSYEQYF. The CDR3 region has the DNA TGTGCCAGCAGCCAAACCCAGGCCTCCTCCTACGAGCAGTACTTC. The rearrangement joins TRBV16 to TRBJ2-7; D unresolved. The CDR3 is 15 residues long. Germline V lookup: CDR1 KGHSY, CDR2 FQNENV. V was clipped by 2 bases and J by 0 bases, with 11 bases between them.